A single sample is the source of the 24 T cell receptor beta chains below, sequenced in a study of shared T cell receptors in the human thymus. Libraries were prepared by immunoSEQ multiplex PCR; TCRdb keeps only in-frame clonotypes and omits some of them. The sample has 500,000 to 850,000 clones, about 87% seen once. The sample was also linked to a second study, of human thymus T cells.

Sequencing used thymocytes. The origin of the receptors is a boy under three years old with a congenital heart defect.

This clone was seen only once. The chain links TRBV15 to TRBJ2-7, with D tentatively TRBD1 (6 bases). Germline CDR1 LNHNV, CDR2 YYDKDF (reference sequence). This CDR3 region has 12 residues. Trimming removed 5 bases at V and 2 bases at J, with 7 bases between. The CDR3 loop is CATSGGPYEQYF. CDR3 DNA: TGTGCCACCAGCGGGGGCCCCTACGAGCAGTACTTC.

This clone has only one observation. The chain has TRBV27 and TRBJ2-7, with 15 bases matching TRBD2. The CDR3 is 18 residues long. Germline V gives CDR1 MNHEY, CDR2 SMNVEV (reference sequence). With V trimmed by 2 bases and J by 7 bases, 12 bases remained unmatched. CDR3 sequence (DNA): TGTGCCAGCAGTTTAGGGACTAGCGGGAGGAATGGCCTTCGGGAGCAGTACTTC. Residues: CASSLGTSGRNGLREQYF.

This clone came up a few times. The chain links TRBV4-3 to TRBJ1-6; 10 bases fit TRBD1. The CDR3 contains 20 residues. With 1 base clipped from V and 5 bases from J, the junction kept 14 bases outside the gene matches. Germline CDR1 and CDR2: LGHNA and YSLEER. In DNA, the CDR3 is TGCGCCAGCAGCCAAGTTGTGGGAGGGGACAGGGGTGAGGATAATTCACCCCTCCACTTT. Protein product: CASSQVVGGDRGEDNSPLHF.

The rearrangement links TRBV10-3 to TRBJ2-1; a weak D match, TRBD2 (5 bases). This CDR3 is built from 15 residues. V was pared by 2 bases and J by 10 bases, with 18 bases between. The germline V gene has CDR1 ENHRY and CDR2 SYGVKD. CDR3 sequence: CAISERTSVRSEQFF. CDR3 nucleotides: TGTGCCATCAGTGAGCGCACTAGTGTTCGGTCGGAGCAGTTCTTC.

The chain carries TRBV13 and TRBJ1-6; 9 nucleotides align to TRBD1. This CDR3 has 16 amino acids. Per germline, CDR1 PRHDT and CDR2 FYEKMQ (reference sequence). The ends lost 4 bases at V and 5 bases at J; junction bases unmatched: 6. CDR3 region: CASSSGTGSNNSPLHF. CDR3 nucleotides: TGTGCCAGCAGCTCGGGGACAGGGTCGAATAATTCACCCCTCCACTTT.

The chain couples TRBV5-1 to TRBJ2-7; 10 bases line up with TRBD1. The trim removed 2 bases at V and 2 bases at J, leaving 4 bases unmatched. CDR1 and CDR2 from the germline V gene are SGHRS and YFSETQ. The CDR3 has 15 amino acids. This chain's CDR3 is CASSLSGTGAYEQYF. The CDR3 DNA reads TGCGCCAGCAGCTTATCCGGGACAGGGGCCTACGAGCAGTACTTC.

The chain uses TRBV6-1 and TRBJ1-2; D is possibly TRBD1 (5 bases). The CDR3 length is 17 residues. V lost 1 base and J lost 4, with 19 bases in between. Germline loops: CDR1 MNHNS, CDR2 SASEGT. This chain's CDR3 is CASSEEGYLTGGYGYTF. The CDR3 DNA sequence: TGTGCCAGCAGTGAAGAGGGGTACTTGACCGGGGGCTATGGCTACACCTTC.

This clone was seen only a few times. The chain carries TRBV28 and TRBJ2-5, with TRBD2 identical over 13 bases. With 1 base clipped from V and 1 base from J, the junction kept 9 bases outside the gene matches. The CDR3 length is 19 residues. Germline values: CDR1 MDHEN, CDR2 SYDVKM. This CDR3 is CASSLFRTSGSGCQETQYF. CDR3 bases: TGTGCCAGCAGTTTATTTAGGACTAGCGGGAGTGGGTGCCAAGAGACCCAGTACTTC.

The V call is TRBV11-2, the J call TRBJ2-3; D is uncertain. The ends were cut back, 5 bases at V and 8 bases at J, with 11 bases in the middle. Germline values: CDR1 SGHAT, CDR2 FQNNGV. This CDR3 comprises 12 residues. In nucleotides, the CDR3 is TGTGCCAGCAGCCTCTACCCCTTTACGCAGTATTTT. This codes for CASSLYPFTQYF.

This rearrangement joins TRBV5-6 to TRBJ2-5; 12 bases fit TRBD2. The CDR3 totals 18 residues. V gave up 2 bases and J gave up 5 bases; unmatched junction bases: 13. CDR1 is SGHDT and CDR2 is YYEEEE in the germline V gene. CDR3 nucleotide sequence: TGTGCCAGCAGCTTTGAGACAGGGAGACTAGCGGGAGTCGAGACCCAGTACTTC. Translation: CASSFETGRLAGVETQYF.

The rearrangement links TRBV30 to TRBJ2-1; D gene uncertain. With 2 bases removed from V and 3 bases from J, the gap between germline ends came to 8 bases. The CDR3 is 13 residues long. CDR1 and CDR2 from the germline V gene are GTSNPN and SVGIG (reference sequence). CDR3 in amino acids: CAWSPVNYNEQFF. As DNA, the CDR3 is TGTGCCTGGAGTCCAGTAAACTACAATGAGCAGTTCTTC.

The sample holds one count of this clone. This chain connects TRBV6-5 to TRBJ2-3, with D tentatively TRBD2 (5 bases). This CDR3 comprises 14 residues. Per germline, CDR1 MNHEY and CDR2 SVGAGI. With 6 bases removed from V and 3 bases from J, the gap between germline ends came to 13 bases. In DNA form, the CDR3 reads TGTGCCAGCAGGGATCACACGGGGACAGATACGCAGTATTTT. Translated: CASRDHTGTDTQYF.

There are a few counts of this clone. The chain is built from TRBV19 and TRBJ2-7, with TRBD1 matching over 8 bases. Germline CDR1 LNHDA, CDR2 SQIVND (reference sequence). The trim removed 4 bases at V and 7 bases at J, leaving 12 bases unmatched. This CDR3 is 15 amino acids long. The CDR3 bases are TGTGCCAGTAGTAAGGGGGGACAGGCCTATCTTGAGCAGTACTTC. It yields the protein CASSKGGQAYLEQYF.

In its sample, this clone was seen a few times. CDR3 DNA: TGTGCCAGCAGTGAAGGTCTTAGCGGTTCTGGTGGGTACGAGCAGTACTTC. Translated: CASSEGLSGSGGYEQYF. The chain is built from TRBV2 and TRBJ2-7; D may be TRBD2 (6 bases). With 1 base removed from V and 4 bases from J, the gap between germline ends came to 20 bases. The CDR3 sequence is 17 residues long. The germline V gene has CDR1 SNHLY and CDR2 FYNNEI.

This rearrangement joins TRBV28 to TRBJ1-5; D call uncertain. Deletions cut 3 bases from V and 7 bases from J, with 13 bases between. Germline CDR1 MDHEN, CDR2 SYDVKM. The CDR3 loop spans 14 amino acids. The DNA of the CDR3 is TGTGCCAGCAGTTTGGAGGCCCTGAAACAGCCCCAGCATTTT. Translating it yields CASSLEALKQPQHF.

The table lists this clone with a count of one. The chain joins TRBV28 to TRBJ1-2, with D possibly TRBD1 on 5 matching bases. With 4 bases removed from V and 4 bases from J, the gap between germline ends came to 19 bases. The CDR3 runs 16 residues. Germline V gene lookup returns CDR1 MDHEN and CDR2 SYDVKM. This CDR3 is CASSYVWGADRYGYTF. CDR3 in DNA: TGTGCCAGCAGTTACGTCTGGGGCGCGGACCGCTATGGCTACACCTTC.

This chain connects TRBV25-1 to TRBJ2-5; 7 bases line up with TRBD1. Germline V gene data show CDR1 as MGHDK and CDR2 as SYGVNS. V shed 7 bases and J 2 bases; nucleotides not matched to a gene: 13. The CDR3 contains 16 residues. CDR3 nucleotides: TGTGCCAGCAAGAGATCGGACAGGCGAAAACAAGAGACCCAGTACTTC. Translation: CASKRSDRRKQETQYF.

This clone was detected only once. This chain links TRBV19 with TRBJ2-7; 7 nucleotides align to TRBD2. Germline loops: CDR1 LNHDA, CDR2 SQIVND (reference sequence). V lost 0 bases and J lost 4; bases outside the gene matches: 6. The CDR3 loop spans 15 amino acids. The CDR3 region is CASSIDPREVYEQYF. The CDR3 DNA sequence: TGTGCCAGTAGTATAGATCCCCGGGAGGTGTACGAGCAGTACTTC.

This clone turned up a few times. This chain uses TRBV4-3 with TRBJ1-1, with TRBD1 as a possible D gene (5 bases). The CDR3 extends over 15 amino acids. Germline assignment: CDR1 LGHNA and CDR2 YSLEER. V was cut by 0 bases and J by 5 bases, with 13 bases left in between. The CDR3: CASSQDNPRTTEAFF. DNA of the CDR3: TGCGCCAGCAGCCAAGATAATCCCAGGACAACTGAAGCTTTCTTT.

The V call is TRBV10-3, the J call TRBJ1-4; 10 bases match TRBD1. The germline CDR1 and CDR2 sequences are ENHRY and SYGVKD. With 8 bases clipped from V and 7 bases from J, the junction kept 7 bases outside the gene matches. The CDR3 sequence is 14 residues long. CDR3 in amino acids: CAIGTGQGSEKLFF. The CDR3 DNA reads TGTGCCATCGGGACGGGACAGGGGAGTGAAAAACTGTTTTTT.

This chain connects TRBV19 to TRBJ2-3; no definite D call. The CDR3 consists of 16 residues. Germline V gene data show CDR1 as LNHDA and CDR2 as SQIVND (reference sequence). V shed 1 base and J shed 2 bases, with 13 bases lying between them. This CDR3 is CASSIVGPCITDTQYF. CDR3 bases: TGTGCCAGTAGTATAGTTGGGCCTTGTATCACAGATACGCAGTATTTT.

This chain links TRBV27 with TRBJ2-3, with D possibly TRBD2 on 5 matching bases. CDR1 and CDR2 (germline): MNHEY, SMNVEV (reference sequence). This CDR3 has 14 amino acids. V was trimmed by 4 bases and J by 2 bases, leaving 10 bases between them. CDR3 nucleotides: TGTGCCAGCAGTTCAGCGGCAGACACAGATACGCAGTATTTT. This sequence encodes CASSSAADTDTQYF.

This clone was picked up one time. The rearrangement uses TRBV15 and TRBJ1-4; 9 nucleotides align to TRBD1. Looked up from germline, CDR1 is LNHNV and CDR2 is YYDKDF (reference sequence). This CDR3 contains 14 residues. With V trimmed by 3 bases and J by 8 bases, 4 bases remained unmatched. The CDR3 loop is CATSRGQGAEKLFF. CDR3 bases: TGTGCCACCAGCAGGGGACAGGGAGCCGAAAAACTGTTTTTT.

This clone came up once. The V gene is TRBV2, the J gene TRBJ2-3; TRBD1 matches at 8 bases. The germline V gene has CDR1 SNHLY and CDR2 FYNNEI. Trimming cost V 4 bases and J 0 bases; bases outside gene matches: 9. The CDR3 spans 17 residues. CDR3 residues: CASSGQGPLTSTDTQYF. As DNA, the CDR3 is TGTGCCAGCAGTGGACAGGGGCCACTTACTAGCACAGATACGCAGTATTTT.